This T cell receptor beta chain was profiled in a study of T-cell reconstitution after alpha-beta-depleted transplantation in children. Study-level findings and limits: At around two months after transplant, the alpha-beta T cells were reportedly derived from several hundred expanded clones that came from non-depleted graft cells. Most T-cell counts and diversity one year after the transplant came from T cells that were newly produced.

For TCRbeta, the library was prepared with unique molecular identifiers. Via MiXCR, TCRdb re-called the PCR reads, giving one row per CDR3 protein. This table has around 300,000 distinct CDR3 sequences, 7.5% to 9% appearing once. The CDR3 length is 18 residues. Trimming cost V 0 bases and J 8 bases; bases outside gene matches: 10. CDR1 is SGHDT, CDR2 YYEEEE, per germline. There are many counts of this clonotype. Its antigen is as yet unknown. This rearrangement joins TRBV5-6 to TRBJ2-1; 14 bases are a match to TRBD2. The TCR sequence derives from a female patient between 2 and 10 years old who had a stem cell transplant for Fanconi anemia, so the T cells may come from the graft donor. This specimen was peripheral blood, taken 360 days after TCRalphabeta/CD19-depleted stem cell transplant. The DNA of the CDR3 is TGTGCCAGCAGCTTGGAGTGGACTAGCGGGGGGCCGGTAGATGAGCAGTTCTTC. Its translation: CASSLEWTSGGPVDEQFF. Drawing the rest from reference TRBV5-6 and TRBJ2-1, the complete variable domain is DAGVTQSPTHLIKTRGQQVTLRCSPKSGHDTVSWYQQALGQGPQFIFQYYEEEERQRGNFPDRFSGHQFPNYSSELNVNALLLGDSALYLCASSLEWTSGGPVDEQFFGPGTRLTVL.